The present T cell receptor beta chain was sequenced within a study of cytomegalovirus exposure and HLA in healthy donors. On the study more broadly: The study placed 80% to 90% of its approximately 360 genotyped donors in the Caucasian-associated ancestry cluster.

The CDR3 totals 16 residues. Trimming at V came to 5 bases and at J to 4 bases, leaving 12 bases not matched to a gene. Germline V gene lookup returns CDR1 SGHRS and CDR2 YFSETQ. About this clone: The antigen is undetermined.

PCR involved 60 Vbeta and 13 Jbeta primers. TCRdb's copy holds only in-frame clones and misses some; the assay was immunoSEQ multiplex PCR. The repertoire holds roughly 140,000 clones, about three quarters seen once, with approximately 1.6% in the top ten. Broader study findings: Over 150 TCR beta chains were listed as cytomegalovirus-associated.

Sequenced sample: PBMCs. The TCR originated in a woman aged 25-40 years in good health and CMV-seronegative. This chain connects TRBV5-1 to TRBJ2-3, with 8 bases aligning to TRBD2. The CDR3 loop is CASSNGGAGSPDTQYF. The CDR3 nucleotides read TGCGCCAGCAGTAACGGGGGGGCGGGTTCTCCAGATACGCAGTATTTT.